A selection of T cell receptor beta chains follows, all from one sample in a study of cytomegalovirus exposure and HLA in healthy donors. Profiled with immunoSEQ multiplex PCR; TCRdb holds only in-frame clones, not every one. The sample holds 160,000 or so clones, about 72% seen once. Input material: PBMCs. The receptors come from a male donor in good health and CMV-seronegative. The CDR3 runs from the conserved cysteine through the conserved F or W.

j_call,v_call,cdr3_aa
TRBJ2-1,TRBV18,CASSPTGLSYNEQFF
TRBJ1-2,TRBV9,CASSVGSRATSNYGYTF
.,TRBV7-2,CASSLTRSSYEQYF
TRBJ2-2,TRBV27,CASSRGQGHLPGELFF
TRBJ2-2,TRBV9,CASSAGLAGVTGELFF
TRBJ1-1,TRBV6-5,CASRDNTPSTEAFF
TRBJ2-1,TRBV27,CASSKTGTAFEQFF
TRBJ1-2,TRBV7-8,CASSSRTANYGYTF
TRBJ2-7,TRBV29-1,CSVEAPSSYEQYF
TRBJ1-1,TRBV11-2,CASSSRTGGRTNTEAFF
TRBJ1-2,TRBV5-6,CASSPGRRGLISYGYTF
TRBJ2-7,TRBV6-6,CASSYPPWKGAREQYF
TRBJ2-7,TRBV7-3,CASSLDAGAYEQYF
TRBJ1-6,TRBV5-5,CASSLVSGTGVWNSPLHF
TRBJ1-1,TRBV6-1,CASTRQGTNTEAFF
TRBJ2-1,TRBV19,CASSRGNEQFF
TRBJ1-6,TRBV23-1,CASSLRDSLIISTDSPLHF
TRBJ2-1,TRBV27,CASRTAGAYNEQFF
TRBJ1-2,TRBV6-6,CAGIGAWQGHGYTF
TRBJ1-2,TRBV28,CASSLGGEYGYTF
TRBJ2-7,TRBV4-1,CASSLTSGSFNEQYF
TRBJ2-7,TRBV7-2,CASSRTSGIYEQYF
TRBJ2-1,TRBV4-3,CASSQGASGRNNEQFF
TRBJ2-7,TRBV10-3,CAITQAESYEQYF
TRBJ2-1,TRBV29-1,CSVEPQGGEQFF
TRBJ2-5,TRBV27,CASNPTSGSFRETQYF
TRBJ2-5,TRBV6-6,CASTNSLETQYF
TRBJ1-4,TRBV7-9,CASTERGQPNEKLFF
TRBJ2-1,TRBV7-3,CASSPNGGSSYNEQFF
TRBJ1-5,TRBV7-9,CASSGRRDQPQHF
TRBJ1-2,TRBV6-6,CASSSRTGPNYGYTF
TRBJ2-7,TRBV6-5,CASSGTHPGPRTHF
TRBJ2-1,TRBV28,CASSLLVVAGDFGREQFF
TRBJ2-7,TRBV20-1,CSATPQVEQYF
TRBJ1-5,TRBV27,CASRRGGTSNQPQHF
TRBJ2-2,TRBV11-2,CASSFASGSTGELFF